A single sample gave rise to the 21 T cell receptor beta chains below, sequenced in a study of blood T cell repertoires in COVID-19. Method: immunoSEQ multiplex PCR; TCRdb's copy keeps in-frame clones and lacks some. The sample holds 150,000 to 200,000 clones, 85% to 90% seen once. The material sequenced was peripheral blood. These receptors all come from a man aged 18 to 30 with acute or convalescent COVID-19.

The J gene is TRBJ1-5, the V gene TRBV19; D is unresolved. The CDR3 spans 12 residues. The V gene lost 8 bases and the J gene lost 2 bases, with 7 bases spanning the gap. Germline loops: CDR1 LNHDA, CDR2 SQIVND (reference sequence). The CDR3 region is CASDKGNQPQHF. The DNA for the CDR3 is TGTGCCAGTGACAAGGGCAATCAGCCCCAGCATTTT.

The chain employs TRBV7-2 and TRBJ2-1; D may be TRBD1 (6 bases). Germline values: CDR1 SGHTA, CDR2 FQGNSA. Trimming left V 5 bases short and J 0 bases short, with 20 bases between. The CDR3 loop spans 18 amino acids. CDR3 sequence: CASSPWIRGPYSYNEQFF. CDR3 nucleotides: TGTGCCAGCAGCCCCTGGATCAGGGGCCCCTACTCCTACAATGAGCAGTTCTTC.

V gene TRBV7-6 combines with J gene TRBJ2-5; D is undetermined. Germline lookup yields CDR1 SGHVS and CDR2 FNYEAQ. The CDR3 is 13 residues long. Trimming shortened V by 1 base and J by 5 bases, and 8 bases separated the two germline ends. The CDR3 here is CASSLGFGETQYF. The CDR3 DNA sequence: TGTGCCAGCAGCTTAGGGTTCGGGGAGACCCAGTACTTC.

The V gene is TRBV9, the J gene TRBJ2-7; perhaps TRBD2 as D (5 bases). Germline V gives CDR1 SGDLS, CDR2 YYNGEE. Trimming shortened V by 0 bases and J by 2 bases, and 12 bases separated the two germline ends. The CDR3 spans 15 residues. CDR3 DNA sequence: TGTGCCAGCAGCGTAGGGACTCTAGGAGCCTACGAGCAGTACTTC. It translates to CASSVGTLGAYEQYF. The full variable domain, completed using reference TRBV9 and TRBJ2-7, is DSGVTQTPKHLITATGQRVTLRCSPRSGDLSVYWYQQSLDQGLQFLIQYYNGEERAKGNILERFSAQQFPDLHSELNLSSLELGDSALYFCASSVGTLGAYEQYFGPGTRLTVT.

The chain is built from TRBV5-1 and TRBJ1-5; TRBD1 matches 7 bases. This CDR3 is 14 amino acids long. V shed 4 bases and J 1 base; nucleotides not matched to a gene: 2. Germline V gene sequence: CDR1 SGHRS, CDR2 YFSETQ. CDR3 amino acids: CASSPTGSNQPQHF. The CDR3 coding sequence is TGCGCCAGCAGCCCGACAGGGAGCAATCAGCCCCAGCATTTT.

The V and J genes are TRBV19 and TRBJ1-5; TRBD1 aligns across 8 bases. V lost 7 bases and J lost 0; bases outside the gene matches: 5. Germline lookup yields CDR1 LNHDA and CDR2 SQIVND (reference sequence). CDR3 length equals 15 residues. CDR3 coding DNA: TGTGCCAGTACCCAGGGACAGGCTAGCAATCAGCCCCAGCATTTT. Translation: CASTQGQASNQPQHF.

V usage is TRBV27 and J usage is TRBJ1-1; 8 bases align to TRBD1. CDR1 and CDR2 from the germline V gene are MNHEY and SMNVEV (reference sequence). The CDR3 runs to 12 residues. The junction had 3 bases not matched to a gene; V was cut back by 8 bases and J by 4 bases. The CDR3 bases are TGTGCCAGCGGGCAGGGGGCCACTGAAGCTTTCTTT. The encoded protein is CASGQGATEAFF.

The rearrangement joins TRBV7-2 to TRBJ2-4; no clear D gene. The germline V gene has CDR1 SGHTA and CDR2 FQGNSA. V lost 5 bases and J lost 5, with 4 bases in between. The CDR3 length is 11 residues. Here the CDR3 DNA reads TGTGCCAGCAGCCATCAAAACATTCAGTACTTC. Translation: CASSHQNIQYF.

This chain uses TRBV2 with TRBJ1-6; D ambiguous. The CDR3 runs to 16 residues. V lost 0 bases and J lost 2, with 8 bases in between. CDR1 and CDR2 (germline): SNHLY, FYNNEI. CDR3 sequence (DNA): TGTGCCAGCAGTGAAGCGCTTCTAGCCTATAATTCACCCCTCCACTTT. It encodes CASSEALLAYNSPLHF.

The genes are TRBV9 and TRBJ1-4; D gene ambiguous. Trimming stripped 4 bases from V and 8 bases from J, with 15 bases between. Germline V gene sequence: CDR1 SGDLS, CDR2 YYNGEE. The CDR3 spans 14 residues. Here the CDR3 DNA reads TGTGCCAGCAGCCTGACTGGTCGTCGGGAAAAACTGTTTTTT. Translating gives CASSLTGRREKLFF.

The chain is built from TRBV4-2 and TRBJ2-3; 14 bases map to TRBD2. Germline trimming cut 6 bases from V and 2 bases from J; bases unmatched to any gene: 4. The CDR3 covers 16 residues. Germline V gives CDR1 LGHNA, CDR2 YNFKEQ. CDR3 sequence reads: CASRGTSGGYTDTQYF. CDR3 coding DNA: TGTGCCAGCAGGGGGACTAGCGGGGGATACACAGATACGCAGTATTTT.

The V and J genes are TRBV14 and TRBJ1-1; tentatively, D is TRBD1 (6 bases). The V and J ends lost 2 bases and 11 bases respectively, with 15 bases between them. Germline loops: CDR1 SGHDN, CDR2 FVKESK. The CDR3 spans 13 residues. The CDR3 region has the DNA TGTGCCAGCAGCCAACCCGACAGGTTGGGGGCTTTCTTT. It codes for CASSQPDRLGAFF. Full variable domain (rest looked up from reference TRBV14 and TRBJ1-1): EAGVTQFPSHSVIEKGQTVTLRCDPISGHDNLYWYRRVMGKEIKFLLHFVKESKQDESGMPNNRFLAERTGGTYSTLKVQPAELEDSGVYFCASSQPDRLGAFFGQGTRLTVV.

Details on this clone: Without the conserved terminal phenylalanine or tryptophan, this CDR3 likely stems from a read error. The chain carries TRBV7-2 and TRBJ1-2; 10 bases agree with TRBD1. This CDR3 region has 15 residues. The trim removed 5 bases at V and 5 bases at J, leaving 8 bases unmatched. Germline V lookup: CDR1 SGHTA, CDR2 FQGNSA. The CDR3 coding sequence is TGTGCCAGCAGCACCTGGACAGGGGGTCGATATGGCTACACCCTC. This translates into CASSTWTGGRYGYTL.

CDR3 DNA sequence: TGCGCCAGCAGCTTGGGGGACAGGGGCGGAGGTACTGAAGCTTTCTTT. Translating it yields CASSLGDRGGGTEAFF. The chain couples TRBV5-1 to TRBJ1-1, with 10 bases matching TRBD1. The CDR3 extends over 16 amino acids. Germline values: CDR1 SGHRS, CDR2 YFSETQ. J was trimmed by 5 bases and V by 0 bases; bases with no gene match: 7.

This clone has a single count. The rearrangement links TRBV11-2 to TRBJ2-1; D is unclear. CDR1 is SGHAT, CDR2 FQNNGV, per germline. V lost 2 bases to trimming and J lost 4 bases, with 9 bases between them. The CDR3 sequence is 14 residues long. The chain's CDR3 is CASSLHPQYNEQFF. The CDR3 region has the DNA TGTGCCAGCAGCTTACACCCCCAGTACAATGAGCAGTTCTTC.

The gene calls are TRBV19 and TRBJ1-2; D perhaps matches TRBD1 (5 bases). Germline V CDR1 and CDR2: LNHDA, SQIVND (reference sequence). Trimming took off 3 bases at V and 3 bases at J, with 8 bases between the two ends. This CDR3 is built from 13 residues. CDR3 loop: CASSIMTDYGYTF. DNA for the CDR3: TGTGCCAGTAGTATTATGACAGACTATGGCTACACCTTC.

This chain's CDR3 is CASSEGQANYGYTF. CDR3 bases: TGCGCCAGCAGCGAGGGACAGGCGAACTATGGCTACACCTTC. V and J are TRBV4-1 and TRBJ1-2; 8 bases align to TRBD1. CDR1 is MGHRA and CDR2 is YSYEKL in the germline V gene. With 5 bases clipped from V and 2 bases from J, the junction kept 4 bases outside the gene matches. CDR3 length: 14 residues.

The rearrangement joins TRBV3-1 (or the pseudogene TRBV3-2) to TRBJ2-1; maybe TRBD2 (6 bases). This CDR3 has 14 amino acids. The germline V and J ends were trimmed by 7 bases and 7 bases, with 17 bases remaining between them. Germline loops: CDR1 LGHDT, CDR2 YNNKEL (reference sequence). The CDR3 DNA sequence: TGTGCCAGCATCAGTAGCGGCGTTCCAAATGAGCAGTTCTTC. Translating gives CASISSGVPNEQFF.

The gene calls are TRBV7-2 and TRBJ1-1; D ambiguous. Germline CDR1 reads SGHTA; CDR2 reads FQGNSA. V was pared by 0 bases and J by 0 bases, with 5 bases between. The CDR3 has 14 residues. The CDR3 DNA is TGTGCCAGCAGCTTAGCGGCGGTGAACACTGAAGCTTTCTTT. Translating it yields CASSLAAVNTEAFF.

This chain connects TRBV18 to TRBJ2-5; D may be TRBD1 (6 bases). The CDR3 contains 14 residues. The germline gives CDR1 KGHSH, CDR2 LQKENI. Between the trimmed V and J ends, which lost 0 bases and 4 bases, there was a span of 9 bases. The CDR3 loop reads CASSPPGARETQYF. CDR3 bases: TGTGCCAGCTCACCACCGGGGGCTAGAGAGACCCAGTACTTC.

The chain is built from TRBV7-9 and TRBJ2-1; TRBD2 might be the D (5 bases). V shed 2 bases and J shed 9 bases, with 20 bases lying between them. The CDR3 totals 16 residues. In germline, CDR1 is SEHNR, CDR2 FQNEAQ (reference sequence). The CDR3 nucleotides are TGTGCCAGCAGCTTACCGGGGTCACCAACGGAGTTTGAGCAGTTCTTC. This gives the protein CASSLPGSPTEFEQFF.